A single T cell receptor beta chain is shown here with its context. The antigen is undetermined. This sample is drawn from a study of T cells in Graves' hyperthyroidism and ophthalmopathy. Study-wide results and limits: Clonotypes that were expanded in thyroid above 0.001 mostly appeared in blood too.

Amplified TCR beta CDR3 regions derived from RNA transcripts. A set of HTBI primers served as the primers for a first-round RT-PCR of the TCR CDR3. Using its own MiXCR run on the multiplex PCR reads, TCRdb lists one record per CDR3 protein. The sample shows 550,000 to 700,000 distinct CDR3 sequences, 46% of them seen only once. The CDR3 has 10 amino acids. Germline CDR1 reads DFQATT; CDR2 reads SNEGSKA (reference sequence). V was trimmed by 2 bases and J by 12 bases, leaving 10 bases between them. Pregnant or lactating patients were excluded, as were those with uncontrolled infection or other autoimmune disease. In making diagnoses, clinical symptoms, serum thyroxine and TRAb, thyroid ultrasound and orbital computed tomography were all used.

The source of this sequence is an adult woman with Graves' disease, either hyperthyroidism or ophthalmopathy (not recorded which). J is TRBJ2-5 and V is TRBV20-1, with D unresolved. Sequencing was performed on peripheral blood or thyroid tissue (not recorded which). The CDR3 DNA reads TGCAGTGCTAGATACCGGACGGAGTACTTC. Amino acids: CSARYRTEYF.